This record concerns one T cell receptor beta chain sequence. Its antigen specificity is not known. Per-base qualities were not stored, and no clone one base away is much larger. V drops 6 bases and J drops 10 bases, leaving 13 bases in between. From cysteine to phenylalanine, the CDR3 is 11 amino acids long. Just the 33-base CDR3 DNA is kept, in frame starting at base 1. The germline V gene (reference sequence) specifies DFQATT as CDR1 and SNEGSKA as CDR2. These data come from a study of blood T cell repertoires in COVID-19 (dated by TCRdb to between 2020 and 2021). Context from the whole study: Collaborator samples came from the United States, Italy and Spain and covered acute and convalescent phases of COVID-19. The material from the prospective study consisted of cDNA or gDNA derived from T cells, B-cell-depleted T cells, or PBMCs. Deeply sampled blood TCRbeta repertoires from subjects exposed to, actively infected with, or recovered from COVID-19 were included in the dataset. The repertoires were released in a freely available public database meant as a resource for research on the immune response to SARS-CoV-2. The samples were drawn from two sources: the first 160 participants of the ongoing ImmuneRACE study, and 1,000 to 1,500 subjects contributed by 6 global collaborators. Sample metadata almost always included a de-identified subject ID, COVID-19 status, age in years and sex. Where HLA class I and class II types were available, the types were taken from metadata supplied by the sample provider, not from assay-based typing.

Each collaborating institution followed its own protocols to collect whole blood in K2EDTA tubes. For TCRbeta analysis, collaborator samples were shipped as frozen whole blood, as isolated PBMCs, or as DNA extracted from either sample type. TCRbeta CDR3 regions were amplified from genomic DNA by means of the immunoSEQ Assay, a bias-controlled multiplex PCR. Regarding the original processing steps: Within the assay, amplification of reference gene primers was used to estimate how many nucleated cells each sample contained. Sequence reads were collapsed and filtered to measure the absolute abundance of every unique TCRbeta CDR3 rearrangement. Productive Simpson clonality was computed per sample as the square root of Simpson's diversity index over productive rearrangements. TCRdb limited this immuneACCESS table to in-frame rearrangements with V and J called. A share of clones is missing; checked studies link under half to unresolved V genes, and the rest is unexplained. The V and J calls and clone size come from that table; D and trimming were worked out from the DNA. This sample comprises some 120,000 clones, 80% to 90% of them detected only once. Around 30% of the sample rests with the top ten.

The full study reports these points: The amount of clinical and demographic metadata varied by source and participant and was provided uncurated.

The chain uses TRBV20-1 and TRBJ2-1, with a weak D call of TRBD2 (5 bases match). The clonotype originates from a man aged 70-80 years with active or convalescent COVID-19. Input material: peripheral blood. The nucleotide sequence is TGCAGTGCCACAGACTATGCCGAGCAGTTCTTC. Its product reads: CSATDYAEQFF.